This TCR beta chain came from a study of OX40 agonist ivuxolimab in advanced cancers. The V gene's germline CDR1 is SGHVS and CDR2 FNYEAQ. The CDR3 spans 15 residues. The V gene lost 0 bases and the J gene lost 0 bases, with 8 bases spanning the gap. Assay: immunoSEQ multiplex PCR; the TCRdb copy retains only in-frame clones and omits some. The top ten clones hold 13% to 15% of a sample with around 64,000 clones, 91% of them seen once. Study-wide points: Antigens targeted by the expanded peripheral T cells were not determined. Low normalized T-cell clonal expansion was additionally recorded for some nonresponders.

To note about this clone: Its specificity is not known.

Prior autoimmune disease or systemic immunosuppression barred patients. This specimen was CD4+ or CD8+ T cells sorted from blood, taken in a trial of the OX40 agonist ivuxolimab. The chain recombines TRBV7-6 with TRBJ1-1; D not certain. The sequence came from an adult with an advanced solid tumor such as melanoma, head and neck, liver or kidney cancer. CDR3 sequence (DNA): TGTGCCAGCAGCTTAGCCGAGACTATGAACACTGAAGCTTTCTTT. Translating gives CASSLAETMNTEAFF. Combining the CDR3 with reference TRBV7-6 and TRBJ1-1 gives the whole variable domain GAGVSQSPRYKVTKRGQDVALRCDPISGHVSLYWYRQALGQGPEFLTYFNYEAQQDKSGLPNDRFSAERPEGSISTLTIQRTEQRDSAMYRCASSLAETMNTEAFFGQGTRLTVV.